A selection of T cell receptor beta chains follows, all from one sample in a study of T cell responses to AZD1222 COVID-19 vaccine. Measured with immunoSEQ multiplex PCR; TCRdb has only the in-frame clones, and not every one. The repertoire holds more than 150,000 clones, approximately 90% seen once, with under 6.5% in the top ten. Sequenced here: peripheral blood, sampled on day 0 of AZD1222 vaccination. The origin of the receptors is an adult in good health. Both conserved end residues are part of each CDR3. A D gene is named only where the DNA matches it firmly. The size entry is marked missing in some rows and otherwise reads once, few, many or a size class.

-	-	TRBV15	TRBJ2-5	TGTGCCACCAGCAGATTCTTAGGGAGGGAGACCCAGTACTTC	CATSRFLGRETQYF
-	-	TRBV27	TRBJ1-2	TGTGCCAGCAGTTTCGCAGGTGCAGGGCTTGACTACACCTTC	CASSFAGAGLDYTF
TRBD2	-	TRBV5-1	TRBJ2-1	TGCGCCAGCAGCTTGGTCGGGGGGGCCTACAATGAGCAGTTCTTC	CASSLVGGAYNEQFF
TRBD2	-	TRBV5-6	TRBJ2-7	TGTGCCAGCAGCCCGGGACTAGCGGGATCCGAGCAGTACTTC	CASSPGLAGSEQYF
-	-	TRBV14	TRBJ1-4	TGTGCCAGCAGCCGGACCCAGGGGTCTAATGAAAAACTGTTTTTT	CASSRTQGSNEKLFF
TRBD1	-	TRBV7-8	TRBJ1-2	TGTGCCAGCAGCTTAGAGGGGGCATGGTATGGCTACACCTTC	CASSLEGAWYGYTF
-	-	TRBV28	TRBJ2-7	TGTGCCAGCAGCACCGGACAGAGTACGAAGAAGCAGTACTTC	CASSTGQSTKKQYF
TRBD1	-	TRBV28	TRBJ1-4	TGTGCCAGCAGTTTAGGGGGGGACAGTGCCGCAACTAATGAAAAACTGTTTTTT	CASSLGGDSAATNEKLFF
-	-	TRBV6-2/TRBV6-3	TRBJ2-7	TGTGCCAGCAGTTACCAAAACAGGGCTGAGCAGTACTTC	CASSYQNRAEQYF
TRBD1	-	TRBV7-9	TRBJ2-2	TGTGCCAGCAGCTTAGAAACAGGGGGTAACACCGGGGAGCTGTTTTTT	CASSLETGGNTGELFF
-	-	TRBV7-2	TRBJ2-4	TGTGCCAGCAGCTTAGCCCAGGGCGTTGGAAACATTCAGTACTTC	CASSLAQGVGNIQYF
-	-	TRBV7-6	TRBJ2-7	TGTGCCAGCAGCTTAGCGAGGCAGGGGAACGAGCAGTACTTC	CASSLARQGNEQYF
-	-	TRBV19	TRBJ1-2	TGTGCCAGTAGTTACACAGACTCTAACTATGGCTACACCTTC	CASSYTDSNYGYTF
-	-	TRBV30	TRBJ2-5	TGTGCCTGGAGTGTTCCCCTCCGAGAGACCCAGTACTTC	CAWSVPLRETQYF
-	-	TRBV29-1	TRBJ1-5	TGCAGCGTAGTCCTTGCTTGGGGTGATCAGCCCCAGCATTTT	CSVVLAWGDQPQHF
-	-	TRBV3-1/TRBV3-2	TRBJ2-7	TGTGCCAGCAGCCCTCAAGGAGGCTTATACCGCAGGCAGTACTTC	CASSPQGGLYRRQYF
TRBD1	-	TRBV5-1	TRBJ2-1	TGCGCCAGCAGCGCGGACAGGGCGTTCGCCAGTGAGCAGTTCTTC	CASSADRAFASEQFF
-	-	TRBV11-2	TRBJ2-5	TGTGCCAGCAGCGCGCTAGCGCCGCAAGAGACCCAGTACTTC	CASSALAPQETQYF
-	many	TRBV7-6	TRBJ2-5	TGTGCCAGCAGCAGGGGGAGGCAAGAGACCCAGTACTTC	CASSRGRQETQYF
TRBD1	few	TRBV2	TRBJ1-5	TGTGCCAGCACAGGGACAGTGTATAGCAATCAGCCCCAGCATTTT	CASTGTVYSNQPQHF
-	-	TRBV2	TRBJ1-5	TGTGCCAGCCGGCCGCAGGGGAGCCAGCCCCAGCATTTT	CASRPQGSQPQHF
-	-	TRBV5-4	TRBJ1-2	TGTGCCAGCAACACCCGGACACTGTCTACTAACTATGGCTACACCTTC	CASNTRTLSTNYGYTF